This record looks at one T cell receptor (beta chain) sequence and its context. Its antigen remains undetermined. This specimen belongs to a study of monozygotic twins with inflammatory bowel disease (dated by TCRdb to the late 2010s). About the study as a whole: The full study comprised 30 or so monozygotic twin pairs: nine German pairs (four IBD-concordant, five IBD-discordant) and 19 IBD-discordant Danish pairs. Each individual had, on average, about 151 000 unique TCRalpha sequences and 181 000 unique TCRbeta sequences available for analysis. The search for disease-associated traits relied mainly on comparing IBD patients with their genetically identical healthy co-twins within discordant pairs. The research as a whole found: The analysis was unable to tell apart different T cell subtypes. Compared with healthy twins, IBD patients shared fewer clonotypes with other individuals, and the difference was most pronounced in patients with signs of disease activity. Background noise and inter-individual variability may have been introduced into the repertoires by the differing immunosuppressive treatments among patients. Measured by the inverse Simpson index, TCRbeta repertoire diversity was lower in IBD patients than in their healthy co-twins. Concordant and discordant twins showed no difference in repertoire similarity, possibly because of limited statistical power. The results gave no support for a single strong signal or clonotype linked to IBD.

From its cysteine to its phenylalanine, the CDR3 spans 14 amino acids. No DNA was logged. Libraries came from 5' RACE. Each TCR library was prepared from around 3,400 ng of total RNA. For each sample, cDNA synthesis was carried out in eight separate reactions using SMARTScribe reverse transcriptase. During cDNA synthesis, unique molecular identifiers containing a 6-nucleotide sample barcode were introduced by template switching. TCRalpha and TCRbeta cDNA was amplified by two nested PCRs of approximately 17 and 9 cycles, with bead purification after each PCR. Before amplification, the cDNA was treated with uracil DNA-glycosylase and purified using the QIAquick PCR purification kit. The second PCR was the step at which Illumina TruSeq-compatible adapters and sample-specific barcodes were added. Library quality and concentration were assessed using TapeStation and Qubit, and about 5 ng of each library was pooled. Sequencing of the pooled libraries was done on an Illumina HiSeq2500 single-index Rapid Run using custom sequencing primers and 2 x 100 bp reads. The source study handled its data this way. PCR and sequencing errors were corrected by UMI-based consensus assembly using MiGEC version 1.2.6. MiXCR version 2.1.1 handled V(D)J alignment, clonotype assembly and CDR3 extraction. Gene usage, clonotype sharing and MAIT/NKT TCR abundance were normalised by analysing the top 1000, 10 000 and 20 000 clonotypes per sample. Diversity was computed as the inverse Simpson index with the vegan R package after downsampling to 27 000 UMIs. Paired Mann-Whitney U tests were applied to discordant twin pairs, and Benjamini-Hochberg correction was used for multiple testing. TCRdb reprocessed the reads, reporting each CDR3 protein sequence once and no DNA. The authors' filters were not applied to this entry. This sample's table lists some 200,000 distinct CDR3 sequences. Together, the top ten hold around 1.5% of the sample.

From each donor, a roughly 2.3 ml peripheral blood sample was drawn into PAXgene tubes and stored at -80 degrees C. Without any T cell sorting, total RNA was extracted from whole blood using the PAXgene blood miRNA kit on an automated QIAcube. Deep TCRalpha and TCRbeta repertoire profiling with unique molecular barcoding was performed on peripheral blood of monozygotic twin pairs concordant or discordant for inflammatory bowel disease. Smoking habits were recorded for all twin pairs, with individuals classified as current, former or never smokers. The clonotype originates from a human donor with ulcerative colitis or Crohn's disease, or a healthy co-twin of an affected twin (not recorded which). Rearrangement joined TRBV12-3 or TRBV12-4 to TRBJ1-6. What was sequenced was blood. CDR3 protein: CASSLWGDNSPLHF.